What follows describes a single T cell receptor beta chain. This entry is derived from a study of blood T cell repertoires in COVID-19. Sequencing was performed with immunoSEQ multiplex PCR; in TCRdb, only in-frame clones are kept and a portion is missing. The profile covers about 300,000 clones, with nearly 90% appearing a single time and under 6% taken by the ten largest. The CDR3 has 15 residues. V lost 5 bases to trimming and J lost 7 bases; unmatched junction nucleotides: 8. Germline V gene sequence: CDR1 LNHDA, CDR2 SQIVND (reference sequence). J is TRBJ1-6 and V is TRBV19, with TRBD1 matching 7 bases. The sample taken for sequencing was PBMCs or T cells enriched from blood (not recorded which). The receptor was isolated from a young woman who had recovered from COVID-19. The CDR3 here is CASSDRERQNSPLHF. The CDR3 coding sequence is TGTGCCAGTAGTGACAGGGAGAGGCAAAATTCACCCCTCCACTTT. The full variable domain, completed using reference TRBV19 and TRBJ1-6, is DGGITQSPKYLFRKEGQNVTLSCEQNLNHDAMYWYRQDPGQGLRLIYYSQIVNDFQKGDIAEGYSVSREKKESFPLTVTSAQKNPTAFYLCASSDRERQNSPLHFGNGTRLTVT.